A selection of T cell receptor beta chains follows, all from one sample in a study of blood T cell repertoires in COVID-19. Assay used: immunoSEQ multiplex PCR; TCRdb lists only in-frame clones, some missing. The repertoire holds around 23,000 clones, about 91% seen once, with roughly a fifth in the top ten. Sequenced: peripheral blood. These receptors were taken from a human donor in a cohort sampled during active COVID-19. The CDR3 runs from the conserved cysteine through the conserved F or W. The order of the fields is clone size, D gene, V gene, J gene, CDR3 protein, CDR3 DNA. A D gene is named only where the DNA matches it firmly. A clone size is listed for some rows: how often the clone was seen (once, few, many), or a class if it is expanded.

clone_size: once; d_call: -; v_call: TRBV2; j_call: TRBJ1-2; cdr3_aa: CASTLIQEGAYGYTF; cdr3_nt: TGTGCCAGCACATTGATCCAGGAAGGGGCCTATGGCTACACCTTC
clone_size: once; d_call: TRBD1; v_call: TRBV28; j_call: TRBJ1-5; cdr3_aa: CAIGTGGGKASQPQHF; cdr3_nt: TGTGCCATCGGGACAGGGGGCGGGAAGGCCTCTCAGCCCCAGCATTTT
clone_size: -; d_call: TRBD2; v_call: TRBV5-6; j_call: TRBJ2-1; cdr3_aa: CASSFGGISYNEQFF; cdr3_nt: TGTGCCAGCAGCTTCGGGGGGATATCCTACAATGAGCAGTTCTTC
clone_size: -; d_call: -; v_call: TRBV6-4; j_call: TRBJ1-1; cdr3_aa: CASSEDGYGEAFF; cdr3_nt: TGTGCCAGCAGCGAAGACGGATACGGAGAGGCTTTCTTT
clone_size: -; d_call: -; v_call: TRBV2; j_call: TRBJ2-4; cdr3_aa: CASSPRDSLAKNIQYF; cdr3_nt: TGTGCCAGCAGTCCTAGGGACTCGCTAGCCAAAAACATTCAGTACTTC
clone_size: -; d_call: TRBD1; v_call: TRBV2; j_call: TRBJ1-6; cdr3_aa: CASSAETGDSPLHF; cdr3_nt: TGTGCCAGCAGTGCTGAGACAGGGGATTCACCCCTCCACTTT
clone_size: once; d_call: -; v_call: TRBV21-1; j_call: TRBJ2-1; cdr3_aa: CASSKDRSHLFF; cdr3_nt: TGTGCCAGCAGCAAAGACAGGAGTCACTTGTTCTTC
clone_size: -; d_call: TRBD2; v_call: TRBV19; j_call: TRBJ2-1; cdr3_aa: CASSIERGSGYEQFF; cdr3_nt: TGTGCCAGTAGTATCGAGCGGGGCTCAGGCTATGAGCAGTTCTTC
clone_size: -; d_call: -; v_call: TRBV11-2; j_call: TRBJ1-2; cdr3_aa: CASSLDAGAVNYGYTF; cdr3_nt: TGTGCCAGCAGCTTAGATGCCGGAGCGGTAAACTATGGCTACACCTTC
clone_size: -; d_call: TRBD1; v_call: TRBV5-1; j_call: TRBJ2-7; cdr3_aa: CASSFGDRDTNEQYF; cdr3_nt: TGCGCCAGCAGCTTTGGGGACAGGGACACCAACGAGCAGTACTTC
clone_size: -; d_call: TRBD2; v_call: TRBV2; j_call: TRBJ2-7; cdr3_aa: CASSDGRAVYEQYF; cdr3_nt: TGTGCCAGCAGTGACGGGAGGGCCGTCTACGAGCAGTACTTC
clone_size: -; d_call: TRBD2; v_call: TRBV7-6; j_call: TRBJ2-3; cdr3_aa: CASSLGPLAGVDTQYF; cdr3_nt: TGTGCCAGCAGCTTGGGACCACTAGCGGGGGTGGATACGCAGTATTTT
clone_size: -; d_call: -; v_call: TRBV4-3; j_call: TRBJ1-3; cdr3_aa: CASSQDYTYSGNTIYF; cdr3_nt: TGCGCCAGCAGCCAAGACTATACCTACTCTGGAAACACCATATATTTT
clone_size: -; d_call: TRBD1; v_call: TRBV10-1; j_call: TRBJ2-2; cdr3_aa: CASSGTGSGELFF; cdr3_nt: TGCGCCAGCAGCGGGACAGGGTCCGGGGAGCTGTTTTTT
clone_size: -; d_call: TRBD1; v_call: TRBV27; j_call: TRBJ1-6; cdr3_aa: CASRPQGDGSPLHF; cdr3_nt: TGTGCCAGCAGACCTCAGGGGGACGGCTCACCCCTCCACTTT
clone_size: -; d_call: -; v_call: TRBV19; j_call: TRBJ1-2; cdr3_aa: CASTFSGGKSRGGYTF; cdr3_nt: TGTGCCAGTACCTTTTCCGGGGGGAAGTCCCGCGGTGGCTACACCTTC
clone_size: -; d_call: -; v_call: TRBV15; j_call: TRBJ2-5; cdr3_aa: CATSRSPDETQYF; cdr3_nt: TGTGCCACCAGCAGATCCCCAGATGAGACCCAGTACTTC
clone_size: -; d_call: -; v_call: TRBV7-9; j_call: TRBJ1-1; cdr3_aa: CASSLGEVEAFF; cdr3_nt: TGTGCCAGCAGCTTAGGGGAGGTCGAGGCTTTCTTT
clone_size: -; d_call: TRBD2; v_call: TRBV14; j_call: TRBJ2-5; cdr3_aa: CASSGSGIETQYF; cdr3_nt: TGTGCCAGCAGCGGTAGCGGGATTGAGACCCAGTACTTC
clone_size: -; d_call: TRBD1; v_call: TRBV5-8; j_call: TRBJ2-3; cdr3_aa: CASSGGQLDTQYF; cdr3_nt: TGTGCCAGCAGCGGGGGACAGCTAGATACGCAGTATTTT
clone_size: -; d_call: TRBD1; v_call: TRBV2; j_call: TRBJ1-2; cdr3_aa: CASPNRGNDYGYTF; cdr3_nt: TGTGCCAGCCCTAACAGGGGTAATGACTATGGCTACACCTTC
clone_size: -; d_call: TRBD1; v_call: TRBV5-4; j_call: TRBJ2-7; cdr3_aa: CASSLVGQNYEQYF; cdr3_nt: TGTGCCAGCAGCTTGGTGGGACAGAACTACGAGCAGTACTTC
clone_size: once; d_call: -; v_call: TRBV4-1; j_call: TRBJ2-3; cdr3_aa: CASSQMAGQDTQYF; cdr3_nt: TGCGCCAGCAGCCAAATGGCAGGCCAAGATACGCAGTATTTT
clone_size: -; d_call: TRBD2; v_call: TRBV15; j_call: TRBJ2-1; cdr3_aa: CATSMGGRALEQFF; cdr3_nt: TGTGCCACCAGCATGGGCGGGAGGGCGCTGGAGCAGTTCTTC
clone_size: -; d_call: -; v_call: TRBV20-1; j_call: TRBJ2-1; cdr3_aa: CSASLRDEQFF; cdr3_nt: TGCAGTGCTAGCCTCCGGGATGAGCAGTTCTTC
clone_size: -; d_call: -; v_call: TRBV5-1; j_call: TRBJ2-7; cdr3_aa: CASSLGQSLREQYF; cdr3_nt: TGCGCCAGCAGCTTGGGACAGTCCCTCCGCGAGCAGTACTTC
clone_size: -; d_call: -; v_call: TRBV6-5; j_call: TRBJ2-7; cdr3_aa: CASRTEYEQYF; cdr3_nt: TGTGCCAGCAGGACTGAATACGAGCAGTACTTC
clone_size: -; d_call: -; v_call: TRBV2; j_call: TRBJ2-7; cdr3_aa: CASSDSRDRHEQYF; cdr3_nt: TGTGCCAGCAGTGACTCGCGGGATCGTCACGAGCAGTACTTC
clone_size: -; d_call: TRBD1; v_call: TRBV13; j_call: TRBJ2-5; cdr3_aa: CASSEQGIQETQYF; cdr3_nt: TGTGCCAGCAGCGAACAGGGGATCCAAGAGACCCAGTACTTC
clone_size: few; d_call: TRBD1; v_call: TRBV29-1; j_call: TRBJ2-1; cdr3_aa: CSVGTLTGMGEQFF; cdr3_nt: TGCAGCGTGGGAACCTTGACAGGGATGGGTGAGCAGTTCTTC
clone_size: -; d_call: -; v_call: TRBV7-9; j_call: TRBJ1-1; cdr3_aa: CASSIGAGWNTEAFF; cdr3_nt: TGTGCCAGCAGCATAGGGGCAGGTTGGAACACTGAAGCTTTCTTT
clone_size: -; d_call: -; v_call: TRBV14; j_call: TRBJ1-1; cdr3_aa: CASSQFSGNTEAFF; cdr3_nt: TGTGCCAGCAGCCAATTTTCAGGGAACACTGAAGCTTTCTTT
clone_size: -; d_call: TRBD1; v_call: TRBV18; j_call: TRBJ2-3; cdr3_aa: CASSLGQGADTQYF; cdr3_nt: TGTGCCAGCTCACTTGGACAGGGGGCAGATACGCAGTATTTT
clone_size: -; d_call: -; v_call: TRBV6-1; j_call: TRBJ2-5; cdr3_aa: CASSEAVGGVMKTQYF; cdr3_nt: TGTGCCAGCAGTGAGGCCGTTGGGGGCGTTATGAAGACCCAGTACTTC
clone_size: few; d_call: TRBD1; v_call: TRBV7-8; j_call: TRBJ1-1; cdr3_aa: CASSLRDRNTEAFF; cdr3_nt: TGTGCCAGCAGCTTGAGGGACAGAAACACTGAAGCTTTCTTT
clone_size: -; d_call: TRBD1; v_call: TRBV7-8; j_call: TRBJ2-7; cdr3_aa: CASSPRTGAYEQYF; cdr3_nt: TGTGCCAGCAGCCCCCGGACAGGGGCCTACGAGCAGTACTTC
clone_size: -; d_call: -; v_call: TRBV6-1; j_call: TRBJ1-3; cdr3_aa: CASSASSGFSGNTIYF; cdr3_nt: TGTGCCAGCAGTGCATCCTCGGGGTTCTCTGGAAACACCATATATTTT
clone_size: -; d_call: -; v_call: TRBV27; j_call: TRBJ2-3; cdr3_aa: CASRDLSTDTQYF; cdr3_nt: TGTGCCAGCCGGGACTTGAGCACAGATACGCAGTATTTT
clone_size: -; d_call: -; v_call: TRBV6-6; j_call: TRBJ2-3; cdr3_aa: CASSYPNSNEGDTQYF; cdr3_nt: TGTGCCAGCAGTTATCCTAACTCCAATGAGGGAGATACGCAGTATTTT
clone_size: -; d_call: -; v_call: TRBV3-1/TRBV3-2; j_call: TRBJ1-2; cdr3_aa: CASSQGNRVRGYTF; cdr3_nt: TGTGCCAGCAGCCAAGGTAACAGGGTTCGAGGCTACACCTTC
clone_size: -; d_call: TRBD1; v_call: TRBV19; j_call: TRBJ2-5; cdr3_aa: CASSLYRGSETQYF; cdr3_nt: TGTGCCAGTAGTCTTTACAGGGGATCGGAGACCCAGTACTTC
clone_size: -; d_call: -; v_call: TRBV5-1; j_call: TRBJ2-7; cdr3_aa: CASKGEYEQYF; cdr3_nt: TGCGCCAGCAAGGGGGAGTACGAGCAGTACTTC
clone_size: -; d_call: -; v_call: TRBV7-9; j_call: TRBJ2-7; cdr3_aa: CASSSSSASYEQYF; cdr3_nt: TGTGCCAGCAGCTCTTCTAGCGCTTCCTACGAGCAGTACTTC
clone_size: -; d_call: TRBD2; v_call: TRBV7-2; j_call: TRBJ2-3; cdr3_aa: CASSSSSSGVDTQYF; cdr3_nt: TGTGCCAGCAGCTCCTCCAGCAGCGGGGTGGATACGCAGTATTTT
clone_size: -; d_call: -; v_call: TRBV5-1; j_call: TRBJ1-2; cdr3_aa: CASSFRAGAGYGYTF; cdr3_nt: TGCGCCAGCAGCTTTCGTGCGGGGGCCGGCTATGGCTACACCTTC
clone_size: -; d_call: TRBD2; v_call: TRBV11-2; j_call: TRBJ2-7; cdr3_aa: CASSPLAGRYEQYF; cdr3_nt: TGTGCCAGCAGCCCCCTAGCGGGGCGCTACGAGCAGTACTTC
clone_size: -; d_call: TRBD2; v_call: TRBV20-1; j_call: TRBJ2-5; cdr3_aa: CTFGGIETQYF; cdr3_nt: TGCACCTTCGGGGGGATTGAGACCCAGTACTTC
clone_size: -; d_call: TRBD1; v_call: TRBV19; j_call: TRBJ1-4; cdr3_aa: CASSSTGKNEKLFF; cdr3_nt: TGTGCCAGTAGTTCGACAGGGAAGAATGAAAAACTGTTTTTT
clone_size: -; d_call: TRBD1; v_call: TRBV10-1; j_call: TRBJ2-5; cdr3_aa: CASSATGAETQYF; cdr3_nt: TGCGCCAGCAGTGCGACAGGGGCAGAGACCCAGTACTTC
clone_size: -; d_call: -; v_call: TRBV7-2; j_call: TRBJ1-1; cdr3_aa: CASSLEGDIGTEAFF; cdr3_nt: TGTGCCAGCAGCTTAGAGGGGGATATAGGCACTGAAGCTTTCTTT